Below are 30 T cell receptor beta chains sequenced from a single sample in a study of cytomegalovirus exposure and HLA in healthy donors. The PCR employed 60 Vbeta primers together with 13 Jbeta primers. The table came from immunoSEQ multiplex PCR; TCRdb's copy has only in-frame clones and leaves some out. The top ten clones hold about 1.8% of a sample with 100,000 to 120,000 clones, around 85% of them seen once. Source material: PBMCs. The source is a man aged 40-55 years in good health and CMV-seronegative.

The chain recombines TRBV7-9 with TRBJ1-1; D not certain. Trimming took 5 bases from V and 4 from J, leaving 11 bases between them. The CDR3 loop spans 13 amino acids. CDR1 and CDR2 from the germline V gene are SEHNR and FQNEAQ (reference sequence). The DNA of the CDR3 is TGTGCCAGCAGCCCGGAGGGTAGCACTGAAGCTTTCTTT. This sequence encodes CASSPEGSTEAFF.

V and J are TRBV11-2 and TRBJ1-4; perhaps TRBD1 as D (6 bases). Trimming pared 5 bases from V and 8 bases from J, leaving 15 bases between. The CDR3 sequence is 14 residues long. The germline V gene encodes CDR1 SGHAT and CDR2 FQNNGV. CDR3 loop: CASSLSRGGEKLFF. The CDR3 DNA reads as TGTGCCAGCAGCCTAAGCAGGGGTGGGGAAAAACTGTTTTTT.

The chain carries TRBV9 and TRBJ1-2; D not certain. Trimming took off 3 bases at V and 7 bases at J, with 7 bases between the two ends. The CDR3 extends over 11 amino acids. Germline CDR1 reads SGDLS; CDR2 reads YYNGEE. For the CDR3, the DNA is TGTGCCAGCAGCGCAGATTCTGGCTACACCTTC. Amino acid sequence: CASSADSGYTF.

This clone was recorded only once. This chain joins TRBV5-6 and TRBJ1-1, with D possibly being TRBD1 (6 bases). This CDR3 comprises 15 residues. V was trimmed by 4 bases and J by 0 bases, leaving 13 bases between them. Germline V gives CDR1 SGHDT, CDR2 YYEEEE. The DNA for the CDR3 is TGTGCCAGCAGCCTACGGACAGTTTTGAACACTGAAGCTTTCTTT. This codes for CASSLRTVLNTEAFF.

The rearrangement joins TRBV25-1 to TRBJ1-2; 7 nucleotides line up with TRBD1. The germline V gene has CDR1 MGHDK and CDR2 SYGVNS. V lost 4 bases to trimming and J lost 2 bases; unmatched junction nucleotides: 10. The CDR3 length is 16 residues. This CDR3 reads CASSARGGYGNYGYTF. For the CDR3, the DNA is TGTGCCAGCAGTGCCCGAGGGGGCTACGGGAACTATGGCTACACCTTC.

The chain joins TRBV7-2 to TRBJ2-7; D call uncertain. V was clipped by 1 base and J by 2 bases, with 9 bases between them. CDR1 is SGHTA, CDR2 FQGNSA, per germline. The CDR3 runs 14 residues. CDR3 residues: CASSLGAGPYEQYF. In DNA, the CDR3 is TGTGCCAGCAGCTTAGGGGCTGGGCCCTACGAGCAGTACTTC.

The gene calls are TRBV7-9 and TRBJ1-2; D is possibly TRBD1 (5 bases). CDR1 SEHNR and CDR2 FQNEAQ come from the germline V gene (reference sequence). The length of the CDR3 is 11 residues. Trimming shortened V by 1 base and J by 10 bases, and 7 bases separated the two germline ends. CDR3 region: CASSLETVYTF. CDR3 in DNA: TGTGCCAGCAGCTTAGAGACAGTCTACACCTTC.

The rearrangement joins TRBV27 to TRBJ2-2, with D possibly TRBD1 on 5 matching bases. In germline, CDR1 is MNHEY, CDR2 SMNVEV (reference sequence). The CDR3 consists of 16 residues. V was pared by 1 base and J by 4 bases, with 13 bases between. CDR3 sequence: CASSLFPGWFTGELFF. Here the CDR3 DNA reads TGTGCCAGCAGTTTATTCCCAGGGTGGTTCACCGGGGAGCTGTTTTTT.

The genes are TRBV15 and TRBJ2-3; 9 bases match TRBD1. CDR1 and CDR2 (germline): LNHNV, YYDKDF (reference sequence). The CDR3 contains 18 residues. The V segment lost 5 bases and the J segment 4 bases; nucleotides outside the gene matches: 16. The CDR3 DNA sequence: TGTGCCACCAGCCCAACCCCTAGGGGGACAGGGTGGGCAGATACGCAGTATTTT. The encoded protein is CATSPTPRGTGWADTQYF.

The rearrangement uses TRBV6-6 and TRBJ2-7; D unresolved. Between the trimmed V and J ends, which lost 4 bases and 6 bases, there was a span of 16 bases. The CDR3 runs 14 residues. Germline V lookup: CDR1 MNHNY, CDR2 SVGAGI (reference sequence). CDR3 sequence: CASSLSPTVSEQYF. The DNA of the CDR3 is TGTGCCAGCAGTTTGAGCCCAACCGTCTCCGAGCAGTACTTC.

CDR3 protein: CASSRGIMNTEAFF. CDR3 in DNA: TGTGCCAGCAGTAGGGGTATAATGAACACTGAAGCTTTCTTT. The chain recombines TRBV5-6 with TRBJ1-1; possibly TRBD1 for D (5 bases). The germline V and J ends were trimmed by 5 bases and 0 bases, with 11 bases remaining between them. Germline V lookup: CDR1 SGHDT, CDR2 YYEEEE. The CDR3 runs 14 residues.

The CDR3 coding sequence is TGTGCCAGCAGTTCATGGGGAAGGCAGGGGTATGAGCAGTTCTTC. This gives the protein CASSSWGRQGYEQFF. The V gene is TRBV6-5, the J gene TRBJ2-1; D possibly corresponds to TRBD1 (6 bases). Per the germline V gene, CDR1 is MNHEY and CDR2 is SVGAGI. The CDR3 totals 15 residues. V was trimmed by 4 bases and J by 8 bases, leaving 18 bases between them.

The V and J genes are TRBV19 and TRBJ1-1; no clear D gene. Germline V gene lookup returns CDR1 LNHDA and CDR2 SQIVND (reference sequence). Trimming pared 4 bases from V and 7 bases from J, leaving 13 bases between. CDR3 length equals 13 residues. The CDR3 bases are TGTGCCAGTAGTACGGAGGGCTTAGGTGAAGCTTTCTTT. The encoded protein is CASSTEGLGEAFF.

V and J are TRBV7-2 and TRBJ1-1; 7 bases match TRBD1. Germline CDR1 and CDR2: SGHTA and FQGNSA. The CDR3 totals 13 residues. V trimming: 1 base; J trimming: 7 bases; junction bases outside the gene matches: 3. CDR3 in amino acids: CASSLVRDSEAFF. The CDR3 nucleotides are TGTGCCAGCAGCTTAGTAAGGGACAGTGAAGCTTTCTTT.

This clone showed up just once. The rearrangement joins TRBV7-9 to TRBJ2-1; D not resolved. V lost 4 bases, J lost 3 bases, and 16 bases lay in between. Per germline, CDR1 SEHNR and CDR2 FQNEAQ (reference sequence). This CDR3 contains 16 residues. CDR3 protein: CASSSRPADFYNEQFF. The CDR3 bases are TGTGCCAGCAGCTCCCGCCCGGCGGATTTCTACAATGAGCAGTTCTTC.

Here the CDR3 DNA reads TGTGCCAGCAGTTTCCTGCTAAACATCCCAGGCACTGAAGCTTTCTTT. It yields the protein CASSFLLNIPGTEAFF. This chain connects TRBV28 to TRBJ1-1; no firm D call. V was pared by 3 bases and J by 4 bases, with 18 bases between. The CDR3 contains 16 residues. Germline assignment: CDR1 MDHEN and CDR2 SYDVKM.

The chain recombines TRBV18 with TRBJ2-3; TRBD2 matches at 10 bases. The CDR3 extends over 14 amino acids. V lost 3 bases, J lost 6 bases, and 3 bases stayed unmatched. The germline CDR1 and CDR2 sequences are KGHSH and LQKENI. The CDR3 loop reads CASSPSGRGDTQYF. The CDR3 nucleotides are TGTGCCAGCTCACCCAGCGGGAGGGGCGATACGCAGTATTTT.

This chain links TRBV7-9 with TRBJ1-1; possibly TRBD1 for D (6 bases). Per germline, CDR1 SEHNR and CDR2 FQNEAQ (reference sequence). There are 14 residues in the CDR3. Trimming took off 3 bases at V and 0 bases at J, with 8 bases between the two ends. The CDR3 loop reads CASSFQGMNTEAFF. CDR3 bases: TGTGCCAGCAGCTTTCAGGGGATGAACACTGAAGCTTTCTTT.

The genes are TRBV5-6 and TRBJ1-1; 8 positions match TRBD1. Germline lookup yields CDR1 SGHDT and CDR2 YYEEEE. Trimming removed 3 bases from V and 0 bases from J; junction bases left unmatched: 7. The CDR3 is made up of 16 amino acids. In DNA, the CDR3 is TGTGCCAGCAGCTGGACAGGGCTCAAATTGAACACTGAAGCTTTCTTT. Residues: CASSWTGLKLNTEAFF.

Only one count was recorded for this clone. The gene calls are TRBV2 and TRBJ2-1; D perhaps matches TRBD1 (5 bases). V lost 4 bases and J 9 bases, leaving 10 bases between the germline ends. The CDR3 sequence is 12 residues long. Germline V gene data show CDR1 as SNHLY and CDR2 as FYNNEI. The CDR3 sequence is CASSARVSEQFF. The CDR3 coding sequence is TGTGCCAGCAGTGCCAGGGTTAGTGAGCAGTTCTTC. Full variable domain (outside the CDR3, taken from reference TRBV2 and TRBJ2-1): EPEVTQTPSHQVTQMGQEVILRCVPISNHLYFYWYRQILGQKVEFLVSFYNNEISEKSEIFDDQFSVERPDGSNFTLKIRSTKLEDSAMYFCASSARVSEQFFGPGTRLTVL.

J is TRBJ1-3 and V is TRBV4-2; no reliable D call. V was cut by 0 bases and J by 3 bases, with 9 bases left in between. Germline V CDR1 and CDR2: LGHNA, YNFKEQ. This CDR3 has 15 amino acids. For the CDR3, the DNA is TGTGCCAGCAGCCAAGATCTTAGTGGTGGAAACACCATATATTTT. As protein: CASSQDLSGGNTIYF.

The chain recombines TRBV6-5 with TRBJ2-7; 8 bases map to TRBD1. The V segment lost 3 bases and the J segment 4 bases; nucleotides outside the gene matches: 11. The CDR3 extends over 16 amino acids. CDR1 MNHEY and CDR2 SVGAGI come from the germline V gene. CDR3 protein: CASSYGRPTGAYEQYF. CDR3 in DNA: TGTGCCAGCAGTTATGGGAGGCCGACAGGGGCGTACGAGCAGTACTTC.

The CDR3: CASSLISRGQGKGQPQHF. CDR3 nucleotides: TGTGCCAGCAGCTTAATTAGTCGAGGACAGGGGAAGGGACAGCCCCAGCATTTT. The chain is built from TRBV7-2 and TRBJ1-5; TRBD1 matches 9 bases. The CDR3 is made up of 18 amino acids. The V gene end was trimmed by 2 bases and the J gene end by 7 bases; junction bases not matched to a gene: 15. Germline loops: CDR1 SGHTA, CDR2 FQGNSA.

This chain uses TRBV25-1 with TRBJ1-2; D is unresolved. The CDR3 is made up of 13 amino acids. The V gene's germline CDR1 is MGHDK and CDR2 SYGVNS. Trimming pared 1 base from V and 7 bases from J, leaving 10 bases between. CDR3 in amino acids: CASSESVIPGYTF. CDR3 DNA sequence: TGTGCCAGCAGTGAATCGGTGATCCCTGGCTACACCTTC.

The V and J genes are TRBV29-1 and TRBJ1-3; D may be TRBD1 (5 bases). There are 12 residues in the CDR3. CDR1 and CDR2 (germline): SQVTM, ANQGSEA. Trimming stripped 7 bases from V and 6 bases from J, with 13 bases between. The CDR3 sequence is CSAGPGINTIYF. CDR3 in DNA: TGCAGCGCGGGCCCAGGGATAAACACCATATATTTT. The whole variable domain, remainder taken from reference TRBV29-1 and TRBJ1-3, is SAVISQKPSRDICQRGTSLTIQCQVDSQVTMMFWYRQQPGQSLTLIATANQGSEATYESGFVIDKFPISRPNLTFSTLTVSNMSPEDSSIYLCSAGPGINTIYFGEGSWLTVV.

V gene TRBV2 combines with J gene TRBJ1-1; TRBD1 aligns across 7 bases. The ends lost 7 bases at V and 4 bases at J; junction bases unmatched: 9. Per germline, CDR1 SNHLY and CDR2 FYNNEI. This CDR3 has 14 amino acids. The CDR3 sequence is CASNTRTGATEAFF. The DNA for the CDR3 is TGTGCCAGCAATACCCGAACAGGGGCCACTGAAGCTTTCTTT. Using reference TRBV2 and TRBJ1-1 for the parts outside the CDR3, the full variable domain is EPEVTQTPSHQVTQMGQEVILRCVPISNHLYFYWYRQILGQKVEFLVSFYNNEISEKSEIFDDQFSVERPDGSNFTLKIRSTKLEDSAMYFCASNTRTGATEAFFGQGTRLTVV.

The chain uses TRBV6-1 and TRBJ1-2; 8 nucleotides match TRBD1. The CDR3 is made up of 13 amino acids. Trimming took 6 bases from V and 7 from J; bases not matched to a gene: 7. Germline CDR1 MNHNS, CDR2 SASEGT. This CDR3 is CASRPQGVTGYTF. The DNA for the CDR3 is TGTGCCAGCAGGCCACAGGGGGTCACTGGCTACACCTTC.

This clone has a single count. The chain employs TRBV5-8 and TRBJ2-1; 10 bases agree with TRBD1. Per germline, CDR1 SGHTS and CDR2 YDEGEE. This CDR3 spans 15 amino acids. V lost 4 bases and J lost 9; bases outside the gene matches: 10. CDR3 loop: CASSRGQGGVVEQFF. The CDR3 DNA follows: TGTGCCAGCAGCCGCGGACAGGGGGGGGTGGTTGAGCAGTTCTTC.

The V call is TRBV7-2, the J call TRBJ1-2, with unresolved D. Germline V CDR1 and CDR2: SGHTA, FQGNSA. Trimming removed 1 base at V and 4 bases at J, with 7 bases between. The CDR3 covers 13 residues. CDR3 loop: CASSLGASYGYTF. CDR3 coding DNA: TGTGCCAGCAGCTTAGGGGCCTCCTATGGCTACACCTTC.

The rearrangement joins TRBV5-1 to TRBJ2-1; D is undetermined. CDR3 length: 15 amino acids. V gave up 4 bases and J gave up 0 bases, with 11 bases separating them. Germline V gene data show CDR1 as SGHRS and CDR2 as YFSETQ. CDR3 loop: CASSATRSSYNEQFF. The CDR3 region has the DNA TGCGCCAGCAGCGCGACCCGGAGCTCCTACAATGAGCAGTTCTTC.